This entry describes one T cell receptor (beta chain). The antigen this receptor binds is unknown. No base-level quality is on record; no much larger clone is a single base apart. This entry belongs to a study of identical twins (dated by TCRdb to 2016 to 2017). Notes on the research overall: To test whether fetal clonotypes persist, the study used deep sequencing on TCR alpha and beta repertoires from monozygotic twins, unrelated adults of various ages, and cord blood. Replicate twin experiments were performed at different times using different library preparation protocols to rule out contamination.

Study-wide conclusions, independent of this receptor: Conclusions relied on cross-sectional statistical analysis, since the same donors could not be followed over many years. Compared with coincidental sharing between unrelated individuals, an excess of low generation-probability sequences was observed among out-of-frame TCR alpha sequences shared between twins. Invariant T cells such as MAIT and iNKT could partly confound zero-insertion analyses, though diverse VJ usage argued against this for most clonotypes. Recombination models systematically underestimated out-of-frame TCR alpha sharing in monozygotic twins but agreed with sharing between unrelated individuals. Excess twin sharing in beta out-of-frame sequences was weaker because fewer shared sequences lowered the signal-to-noise ratio. Abundant cord blood beta clonotypes carried fewer insertions; young adult naive repertoires showed a weaker similar trend, while memory repertoires showed none.

Per the germline V gene (reference sequence), DFQATT is the CDR1 and SNEGSKA is the CDR2. Trimmed from V: 4 bases; trimmed from J: 4 bases; junction bases lacking a gene match: 9. Spanning cysteine to phenylalanine, the CDR3 consists of 15 amino acids. This entry keeps only the CDR3 DNA: 45 bases, framed from base 1. Every donor was a healthy Caucasian. The twin cohort comprised three pairs of female monozygotic twins, all aged roughly 18 to 29 years. RNA for TCR libraries was isolated from peripheral blood mononuclear cells. To prepare the library, 5' RACE was applied. Instrument on record: Illumina HiSeq 2000. Template switching introduced a universal primer binding site; the final cDNA contained a unique molecular identifier, enabling accurate counting of TCR cDNA molecules. First-strand cDNA for TCR alpha and beta chains was synthesized from specific primers in the conserved constant-segment region. To control for contamination, each cDNA library was double barcoded with a SMART-Mk sample barcode plus Illumina barcodes. TruSeq adapter sequences, together with Illumina sample barcodes, were added in two successive PCR steps. The TCR alpha and beta cDNA libraries were sequenced on the Illumina HiSeq platform using custom primers. As for the authors' bioinformatics: Raw reads were processed with MiGEC to extract unique molecular identifiers, and MiXCR was used to determine CDR3 positions. For each individual, recombination models were inferred using an EM algorithm with the repgenHMM and IGoR tools. Shared clonotype analysis was performed with the tcR package in R, normalizing sharing by the product of cloneset sizes. Out-of-frame nonproductive sequences were analyzed to study raw recombination free of thymic and clonal selection effects. TCRdb reworked the public reads: Q25 trimming with fastp, MiXCR clone assembly, productive beta chains retained. When rows share a CDR3 protein, they turn into one entry using the most common DNA and genes. TCRdb, not the authors, supplied the V and J calls. A total of under 900,000 distinct CDR3 sequences appear in this sample, roughly 18% of them only once. Together, the top ten hold approximately 14% of the sample.

The sample also formed part of further work on T cells expressing NK-cell markers. As that second study puts it: Fewer than ten donors provided sorted CD3+CD56+NKG2C+, CD3+CD56+NKG2C- and CD3+CD56-NKG2C+ T-cell subsets, whose TCR beta-chain repertoires were profiled. Seven of the eight sequenced donors were HCMV-seropositive and one was HCMV-seronegative. In several experiments an anti-gammadeltaTCR antibody was added to restrict sorting to alphabetaTCR-expressing T cells. In six donors, the dominant CD3+CD56+NKG2C+ clonotypes were among the top 10 CD8+ clonotypes and accounted for about 1.0-7.5% of CD8+ T cells. Those dominant clonotypes were again the most abundant among CD3+CD56-NKG2C+ cells in four donors, at about 25-60.1%. Whether the expanded NKG2C-expressing T cell clones were specific for HCMV antigens remained unclear. The study sequenced eight donors, all healthy volunteers chosen at random: three men and five women. HCMV serostatus was determined by detecting HCMV-specific IgG in serum with a commercial ELISA kit. For five or six donors, unsorted PBMC were also used to sequence bulk peripheral blood T-cell repertoires. MIGEC handled demultiplexing of the reads and grouping by UMI, while MiTCR was used to assemble and quantify clonotypes. Only TCR cDNA sequences supported by at least two reads were kept to exclude erroneous sequences. The tcR package was used for downstream repertoire analysis, and clonotypes were matched between fractions using CDR3 nucleotide sequence together with V segment. VDJmatch was used to annotate antigen specificity against VDJdb, with one amino acid substitution in CDR3 permitted.

Input material: PBMCs. The origin of this receptor is a woman under 30 in good health. This sequence uses TRBV20-1 and TRBJ2-1; TRBD2 aligns with 8 central bases. CDR3 reads: CSATKIAGPYNEQFF. The DNA is as follows: TGCAGTGCTACTAAGATAGCGGGACCATACAATGAGCAGTTCTTC.